This T cell receptor (beta chain) came from a study of blood T cell repertoires in COVID-19. Study details: Sources were T cells, B-cell-depleted T cells, or PBMCs; the material itself was cDNA or gDNA.

Generated by immunoSEQ multiplex PCR, the TCRdb table keeps only in-frame clones and is missing some. The top ten clones hold just over 2.5% of a sample with under 250,000 clones, approximately 82% of them seen once. Germline lookup yields CDR1 SGHRS and CDR2 YFSETQ. The V gene lost 4 bases and the J gene lost 2 bases, with 12 bases spanning the gap. This CDR3 is 14 amino acids long. The clonotype was recovered from a woman in her 70s with active or convalescent COVID-19. The V call is TRBV5-1, the J call TRBJ1-1; D is uncertain. Sequencing input: peripheral blood. Written as DNA, the CDR3 is TGCGCCAGCAGCCGTCCGGAGTCTAACACTGAAGCTTTCTTT. This gives the protein CASSRPESNTEAFF.